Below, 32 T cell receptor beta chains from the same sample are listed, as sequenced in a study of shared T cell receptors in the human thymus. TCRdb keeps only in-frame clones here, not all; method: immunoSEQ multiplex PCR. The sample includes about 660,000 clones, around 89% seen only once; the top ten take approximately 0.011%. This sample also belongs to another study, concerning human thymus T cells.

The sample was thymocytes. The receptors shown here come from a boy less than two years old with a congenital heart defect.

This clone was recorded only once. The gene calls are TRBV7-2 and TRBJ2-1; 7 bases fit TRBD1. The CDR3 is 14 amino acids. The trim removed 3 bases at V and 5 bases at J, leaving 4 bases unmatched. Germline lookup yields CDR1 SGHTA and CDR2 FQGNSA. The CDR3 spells CASSFSTGDNEQFF. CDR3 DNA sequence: TGTGCCAGCAGCTTTTCAACAGGGGACAATGAGCAGTTCTTC.

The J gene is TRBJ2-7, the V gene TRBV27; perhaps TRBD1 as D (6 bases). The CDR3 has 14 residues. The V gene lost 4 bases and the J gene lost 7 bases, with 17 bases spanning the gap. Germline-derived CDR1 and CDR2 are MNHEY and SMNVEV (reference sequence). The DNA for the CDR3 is TGTGCCAGCAGTTCCAACAGGGCGGTCTATGAGCAGTACTTC. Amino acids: CASSSNRAVYEQYF.

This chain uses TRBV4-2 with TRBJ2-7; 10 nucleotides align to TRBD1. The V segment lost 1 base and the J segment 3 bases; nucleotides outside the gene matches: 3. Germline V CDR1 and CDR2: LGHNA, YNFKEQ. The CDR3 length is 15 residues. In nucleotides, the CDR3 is TGTGCCAGCAGCCAAGGGGACAGGGGCAACTACGAGCAGTACTTC. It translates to CASSQGDRGNYEQYF.

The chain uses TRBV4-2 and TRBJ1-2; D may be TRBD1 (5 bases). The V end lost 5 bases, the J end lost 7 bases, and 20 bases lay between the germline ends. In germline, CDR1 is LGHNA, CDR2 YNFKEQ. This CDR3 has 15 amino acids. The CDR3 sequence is CASSNMGREVLGYTF. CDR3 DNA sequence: TGTGCCAGCAGCAATATGGGCAGGGAAGTCCTTGGCTACACCTTC.

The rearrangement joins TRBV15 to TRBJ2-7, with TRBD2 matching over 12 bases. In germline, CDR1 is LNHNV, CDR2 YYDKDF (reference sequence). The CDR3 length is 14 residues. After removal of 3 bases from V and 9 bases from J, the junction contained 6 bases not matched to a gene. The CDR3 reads CATSRTSGSCGQYF. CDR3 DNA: TGTGCCACCAGCAGGACTAGCGGGAGTTGCGGGCAGTACTTC.

CDR3 sequence reads: CASSYSGLPKNIQYF. The CDR3 region has the DNA TGTGCCAGCAGTTATAGCGGGCTGCCCAAAAACATTCAGTACTTC. The chain carries TRBV27 and TRBJ2-4, with 7 bases fitting TRBD2. Germline V CDR1 and CDR2: MNHEY, SMNVEV (reference sequence). The CDR3 runs 15 residues. V lost 4 bases to trimming and J lost 2 bases; unmatched junction nucleotides: 5.

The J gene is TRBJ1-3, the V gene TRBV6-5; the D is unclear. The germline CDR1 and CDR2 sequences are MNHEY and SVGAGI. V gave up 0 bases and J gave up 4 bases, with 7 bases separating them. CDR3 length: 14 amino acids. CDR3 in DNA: TGTGCCAGCAGTTACTCGCCGGGAGGAAACACCATATATTTT. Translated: CASSYSPGGNTIYF.

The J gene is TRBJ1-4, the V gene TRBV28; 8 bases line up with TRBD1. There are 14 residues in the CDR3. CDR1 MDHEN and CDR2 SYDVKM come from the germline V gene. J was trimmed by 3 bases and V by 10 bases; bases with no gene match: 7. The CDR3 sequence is CATREDRANEKLFF. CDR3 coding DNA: TGTGCCACCCGGGAGGACAGGGCTAATGAAAAACTGTTTTTT.

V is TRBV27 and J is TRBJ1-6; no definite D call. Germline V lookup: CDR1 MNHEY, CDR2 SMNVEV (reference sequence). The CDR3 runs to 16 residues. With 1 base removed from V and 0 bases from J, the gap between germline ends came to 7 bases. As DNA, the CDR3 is TGTGCCAGCAGTTTATGGCGGGGCTCCTATAATTCACCCCTCCACTTT. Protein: CASSLWRGSYNSPLHF.

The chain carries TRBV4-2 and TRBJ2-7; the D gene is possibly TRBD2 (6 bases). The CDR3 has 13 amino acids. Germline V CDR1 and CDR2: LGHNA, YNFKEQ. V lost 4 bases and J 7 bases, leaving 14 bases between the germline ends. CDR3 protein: CASSPKGSGEQYF. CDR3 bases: TGTGCCAGCAGCCCCAAAGGGAGCGGGGAGCAGTACTTC.

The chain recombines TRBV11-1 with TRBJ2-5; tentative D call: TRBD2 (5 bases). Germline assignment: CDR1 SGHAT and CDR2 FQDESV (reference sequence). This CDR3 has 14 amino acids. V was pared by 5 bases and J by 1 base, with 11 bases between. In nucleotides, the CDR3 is TGTGCCAGCAGCCAACGAGGGAGCCAAGAGACCCAGTACTTC. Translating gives CASSQRGSQETQYF.

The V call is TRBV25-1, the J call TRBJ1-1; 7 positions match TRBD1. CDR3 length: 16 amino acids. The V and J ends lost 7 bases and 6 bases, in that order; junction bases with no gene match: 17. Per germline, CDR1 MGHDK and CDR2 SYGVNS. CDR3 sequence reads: CASTQTSEGAGAEAFF. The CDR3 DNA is TGTGCCAGCACCCAAACGTCAGAGGGGGCTGGGGCTGAAGCTTTCTTT. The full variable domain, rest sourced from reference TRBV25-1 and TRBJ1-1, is EADIYQTPRYLVIGTGKKITLECSQTMGHDKMYWYQQDPGMELHLIHYSYGVNSTEKGDLSSESTVSRIRTEHFPLTLESARPSHTSQYLCASTQTSEGAGAEAFFGQGTRLTVV.

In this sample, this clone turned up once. CDR3 protein: CASTGGSTDTQYF. CDR3 DNA sequence: TGTGCCAGCACGGGAGGGAGCACAGATACGCAGTATTTT. The rearrangement links TRBV25-1 to TRBJ2-3, with TRBD2 matching 8 bases. V lost 7 bases and J lost 0; bases outside the gene matches: 0. The CDR3 spans 13 residues. Germline V gives CDR1 MGHDK, CDR2 SYGVNS.

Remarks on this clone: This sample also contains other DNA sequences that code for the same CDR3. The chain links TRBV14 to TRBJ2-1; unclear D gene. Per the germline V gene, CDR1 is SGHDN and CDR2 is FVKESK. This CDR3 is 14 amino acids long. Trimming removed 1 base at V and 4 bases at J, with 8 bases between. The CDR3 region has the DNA TGTGCCAGCAGCCAAGGAGGCTTGTACAATGAGCAGTTCTTC. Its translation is CASSQGGLYNEQFF.

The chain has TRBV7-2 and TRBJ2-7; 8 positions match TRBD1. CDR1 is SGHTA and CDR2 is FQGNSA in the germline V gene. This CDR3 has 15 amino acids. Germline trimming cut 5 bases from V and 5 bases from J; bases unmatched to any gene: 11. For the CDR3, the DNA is TGTGCCAGCAGCCCCCGACAGGGGTCTTGGGACGAGCAGTACTTC. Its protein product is CASSPRQGSWDEQYF.

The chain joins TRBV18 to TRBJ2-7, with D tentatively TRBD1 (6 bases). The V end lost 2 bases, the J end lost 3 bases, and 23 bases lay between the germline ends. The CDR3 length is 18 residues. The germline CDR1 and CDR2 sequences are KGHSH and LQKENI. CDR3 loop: CASSPMTSGGLEDYEQYF. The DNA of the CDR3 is TGTGCCAGCTCACCAATGACGTCTGGGGGCCTAGAGGACTACGAGCAGTACTTC.

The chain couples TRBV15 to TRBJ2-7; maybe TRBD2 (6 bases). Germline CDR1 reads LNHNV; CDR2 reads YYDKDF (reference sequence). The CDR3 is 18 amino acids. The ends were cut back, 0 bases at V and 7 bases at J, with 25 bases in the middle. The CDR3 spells CATSRDRELLAQVYEQYF. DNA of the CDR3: TGTGCCACCAGCAGAGATCGGGAACTACTAGCCCAAGTGTATGAGCAGTACTTC. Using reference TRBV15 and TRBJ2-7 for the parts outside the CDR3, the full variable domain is DAMVIQNPRYQVTQFGKPVTLSCSQTLNHNVMYWYQQKSSQAPKLLFHYYDKDFNNEADTPDNFQSRRPNTSFCFLDIRSPGLGDTAMYLCATSRDRELLAQVYEQYFGPGTRLTVT.

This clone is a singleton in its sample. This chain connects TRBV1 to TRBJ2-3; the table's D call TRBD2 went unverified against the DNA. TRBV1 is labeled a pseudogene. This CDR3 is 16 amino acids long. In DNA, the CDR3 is TGCACCAGCAGCCAAGACGGGGGGACTAGCACAGATACGCAGTATTTT. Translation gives CTSSQDGGTSTDTQYF.

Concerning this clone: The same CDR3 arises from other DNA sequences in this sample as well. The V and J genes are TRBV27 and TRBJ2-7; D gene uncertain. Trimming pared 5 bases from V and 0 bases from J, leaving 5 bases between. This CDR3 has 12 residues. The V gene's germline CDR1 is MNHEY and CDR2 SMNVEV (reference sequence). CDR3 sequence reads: CASSPSSYEQYF. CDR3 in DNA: TGTGCCAGCAGTCCTAGCTCCTACGAGCAGTACTTC.

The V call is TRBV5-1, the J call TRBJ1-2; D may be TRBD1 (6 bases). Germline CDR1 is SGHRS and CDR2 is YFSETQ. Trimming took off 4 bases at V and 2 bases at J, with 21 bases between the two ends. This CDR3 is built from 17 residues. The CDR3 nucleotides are TGCGCCAGCAGCCCCTGCTTACAGGGTCCGAGAAACTATGGCTACACCTTC. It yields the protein CASSPCLQGPRNYGYTF. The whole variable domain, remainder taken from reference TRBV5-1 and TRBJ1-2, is KAGVTQTPRYLIKTRGQQVTLSCSPISGHRSVSWYQQTPGQGLQFLFEYFSETQRNKGNFPGRFSGRQFSNSRSEMNVSTLELGDSALYLCASSPCLQGPRNYGYTFGSGTRLTVV.

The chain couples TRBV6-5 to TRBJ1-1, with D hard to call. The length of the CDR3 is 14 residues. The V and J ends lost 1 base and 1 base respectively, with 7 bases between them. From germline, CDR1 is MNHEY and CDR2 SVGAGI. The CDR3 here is CASSYYGSNTEAFF. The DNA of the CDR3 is TGTGCCAGCAGTTACTACGGGTCGAACACTGAAGCTTTCTTT.

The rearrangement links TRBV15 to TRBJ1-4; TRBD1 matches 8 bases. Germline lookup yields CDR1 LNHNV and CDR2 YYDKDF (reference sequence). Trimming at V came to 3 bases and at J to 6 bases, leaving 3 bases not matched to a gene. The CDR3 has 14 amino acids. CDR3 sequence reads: CATSSATGDEKLFF. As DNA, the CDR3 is TGTGCCACCAGCAGCGCGACAGGGGATGAAAAACTGTTTTTT.

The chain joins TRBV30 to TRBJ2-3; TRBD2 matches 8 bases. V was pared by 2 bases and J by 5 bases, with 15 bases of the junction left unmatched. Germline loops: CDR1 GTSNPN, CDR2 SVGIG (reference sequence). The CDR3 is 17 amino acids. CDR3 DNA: TGTGCCTGGAGTAATCTCCCGGGACTAGTTTACAAAGATACGCAGTATTTT. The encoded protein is CAWSNLPGLVYKDTQYF.

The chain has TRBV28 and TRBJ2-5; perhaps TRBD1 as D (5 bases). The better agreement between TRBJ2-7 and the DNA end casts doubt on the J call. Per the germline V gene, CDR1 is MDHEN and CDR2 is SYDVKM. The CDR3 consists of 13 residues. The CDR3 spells CASSSGISYEQYF. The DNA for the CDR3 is TGTGCCAGCAGTTCAGGGATCTCGTACGAGCAGTACTTC.

Here the CDR3 reads CASSEDGVTGLRETQYF. The DNA of the CDR3 is TGTGCCAGCAGTGAAGACGGGGTGACAGGCCTCAGAGAGACCCAGTACTTC. The chain joins TRBV6-1 to TRBJ2-5; possible D gene TRBD1, 6 bases. The CDR3 runs to 17 residues. Deletions cut 1 base from V and 4 bases from J, with 19 bases between. The germline gives CDR1 MNHNS, CDR2 SASEGT.

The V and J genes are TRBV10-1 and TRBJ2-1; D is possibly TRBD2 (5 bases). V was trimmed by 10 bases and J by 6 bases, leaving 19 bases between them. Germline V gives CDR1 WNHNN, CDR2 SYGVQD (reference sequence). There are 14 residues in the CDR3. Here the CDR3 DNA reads TGCGCCACCGAAGCGGACCCCACCTCCAATGAGCAGTTCTTC. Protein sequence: CATEADPTSNEQFF.

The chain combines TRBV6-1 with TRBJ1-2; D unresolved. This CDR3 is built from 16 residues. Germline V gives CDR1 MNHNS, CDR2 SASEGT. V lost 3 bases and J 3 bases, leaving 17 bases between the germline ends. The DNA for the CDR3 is TGTGCCAGCAGTGACAGAGCCGGGTATAGGTACTATGGCTACACCTTC. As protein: CASSDRAGYRYYGYTF.

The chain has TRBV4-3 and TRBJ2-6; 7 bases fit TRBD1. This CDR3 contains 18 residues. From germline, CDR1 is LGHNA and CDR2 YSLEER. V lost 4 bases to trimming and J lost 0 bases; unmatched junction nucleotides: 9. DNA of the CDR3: TGCGCCAGCAGCCTCCGACAGGGAAAGCTCTCTGGGGCCAACGTCCTGACTTTC. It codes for CASSLRQGKLSGANVLTF.

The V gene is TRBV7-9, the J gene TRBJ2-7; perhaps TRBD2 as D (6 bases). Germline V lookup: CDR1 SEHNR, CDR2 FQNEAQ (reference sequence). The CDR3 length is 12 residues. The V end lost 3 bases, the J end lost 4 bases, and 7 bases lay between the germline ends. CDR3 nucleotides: TGTGCCAGCAGCTTTAGCGGTTACGAGCAGTACTTC. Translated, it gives CASSFSGYEQYF.

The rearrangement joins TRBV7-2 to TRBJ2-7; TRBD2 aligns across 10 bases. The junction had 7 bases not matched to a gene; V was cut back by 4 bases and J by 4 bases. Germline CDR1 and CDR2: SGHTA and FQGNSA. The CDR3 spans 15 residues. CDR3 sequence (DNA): TGTGCCAGCAGCTCTGGCGGGACTAGCGAATACGAGCAGTACTTC. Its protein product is CASSSGGTSEYEQYF.

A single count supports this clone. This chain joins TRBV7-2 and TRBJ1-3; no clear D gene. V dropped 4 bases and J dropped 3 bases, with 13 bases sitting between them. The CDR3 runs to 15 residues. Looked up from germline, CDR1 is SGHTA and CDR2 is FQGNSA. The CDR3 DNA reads TGTGCCAGCAGCTCCAGCAGCACAGATGGAAACACCATATATTTT. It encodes CASSSSSTDGNTIYF.

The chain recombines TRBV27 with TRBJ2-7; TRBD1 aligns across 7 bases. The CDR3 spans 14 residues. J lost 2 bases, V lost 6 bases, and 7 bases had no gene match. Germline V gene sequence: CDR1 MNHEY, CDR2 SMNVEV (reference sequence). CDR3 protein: CASSPGGTAYEQYF. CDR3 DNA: TGTGCCAGCAGCCCAGGGGGTACAGCCTACGAGCAGTACTTC.